Listed below are T cell receptor beta chains from one sample, sequenced in a study of T cell clonotyping in hematopoietic cell transplantation. Clones were read by immunoSEQ multiplex PCR, and TCRdb kept only the in-frame ones, dropping some. The sample carries 9,000 to 10,000 clones, 70% to 85% recorded once. The sequenced sample was PBMCs, obtained at the time of graft-versus-host disease after allogeneic stem cell transplant. The receptors originated from a male patient between 60 and 69 years old who had an allogeneic stem cell transplant from an unrelated donor, so the T cells may come from the graft donor. Some clones in this sample may be carry-over from other donors' samples. CDR3s include the opening cysteine and the closing phenylalanine or tryptophan. Each record gives: V gene, CDR3 protein.

v_call: TRBV6-5
cdr3_aa: CASSLGLAGTDTQYF

v_call: TRBV9
cdr3_aa: CASTSGGLPTDTQYF

v_call: TRBV4-1
cdr3_aa: CASSHLVGRNQPQHF

v_call: TRBV7-2
cdr3_aa: CASSLGINYGYTF

v_call: TRBV2
cdr3_aa: CASSVGGQGTGTQYF

v_call: TRBV19
cdr3_aa: CASSKGGDKAFF

v_call: TRBV13
cdr3_aa: CASSLEGTEAFF

v_call: TRBV4-3
cdr3_aa: CASSPFGWTSLTGELFF

v_call: TRBV6-4
cdr3_aa: CASSATSEDEQFF

v_call: TRBV14
cdr3_aa: CASSQGTGWDTEAFF

v_call: TRBV9
cdr3_aa: CASSVSPSYEQYF

v_call: TRBV2
cdr3_aa: CASSDGTGKRAFF

v_call: TRBV5-4
cdr3_aa: CASSTGQTTNEKLFF

v_call: TRBV28
cdr3_aa: CASSSLGTGATFEAFF

v_call: TRBV19
cdr3_aa: CASSSYLGQINQPQHF

v_call: TRBV6-5
cdr3_aa: CASSYPGTGGYHEQYF

v_call: TRBV19
cdr3_aa: CASGRGTGGGYTF

v_call: TRBV7-2
cdr3_aa: CASSLGAPRHSPLHF

v_call: TRBV27
cdr3_aa: CASSVGYNTDTQYF

v_call: TRBV7-2
cdr3_aa: CASSSTSGGLYTGELFF

v_call: TRBV9
cdr3_aa: CASSVGTGPGTQYF

v_call: TRBV10-3
cdr3_aa: CAISGTGTREQYF

v_call: TRBV15
cdr3_aa: CATSRDNYGYTF

v_call: TRBV6-6
cdr3_aa: CASRLVRRDTEAFF

v_call: TRBV4-1
cdr3_aa: CASSQGIATVTYEQYF

v_call: TRBV6-5
cdr3_aa: CASRDYTGGEETQYF

v_call: TRBV6-5
cdr3_aa: CASSPRFTSYEQYF

v_call: TRBV5-6
cdr3_aa: CASSLGTGHRESGANVLTF

v_call: TRBV5-1
cdr3_aa: CASSSMDRGATEAFF

v_call: TRBV7-2
cdr3_aa: CASSLVGASYEQYF

v_call: TRBV9
cdr3_aa: CASSVDSRQPQHF

v_call: TRBV6-5
cdr3_aa: CASSYYRDSGGYTF

v_call: TRBV5-6
cdr3_aa: CASSPSGQGYGYTF

v_call: TRBV4-1
cdr3_aa: CASSQPFMNTEAFF

v_call: TRBV6-5
cdr3_aa: CASSPSAGWSEAFF

v_call: TRBV25-1
cdr3_aa: CASRRDFRGGEQYF

v_call: TRBV7-2
cdr3_aa: CASSYSGGKETQYF

v_call: TRBV7-9
cdr3_aa: CASSPPGSNQPQHF

v_call: TRBV28
cdr3_aa: CASSFQGQGLGQPQHF

v_call: TRBV2
cdr3_aa: CASREGGYGYTF

v_call: TRBV29-1
cdr3_aa: CSVEELVSGPYNEQFF

v_call: TRBV5-6
cdr3_aa: CASSLYRETSYEQYF

v_call: TRBV10-3
cdr3_aa: CAISERILQGPNEKLFF

v_call: TRBV27
cdr3_aa: CASSPLRGLGHEQYF

v_call: TRBV5-4
cdr3_aa: CASSPPGAHEQFF

v_call: TRBV4-1
cdr3_aa: CASSQWRGEKLFF

v_call: TRBV5-1
cdr3_aa: CASSLGLDYEQYF

v_call: TRBV7-9
cdr3_aa: CASSYSIYGYTF

v_call: TRBV6-4
cdr3_aa: CASSEARGTEAFF

v_call: TRBV28
cdr3_aa: CASSPTGFDEKLFF

v_call: TRBV6-9
cdr3_aa: CARISGTSGNSPLHF

v_call: TRBV6-6
cdr3_aa: CASSLTLDKAVGYTF

v_call: TRBV10-3
cdr3_aa: CAISVTGTRHYEQYF

v_call: TRBV29-1
cdr3_aa: CSVAAQGQGGGYTF